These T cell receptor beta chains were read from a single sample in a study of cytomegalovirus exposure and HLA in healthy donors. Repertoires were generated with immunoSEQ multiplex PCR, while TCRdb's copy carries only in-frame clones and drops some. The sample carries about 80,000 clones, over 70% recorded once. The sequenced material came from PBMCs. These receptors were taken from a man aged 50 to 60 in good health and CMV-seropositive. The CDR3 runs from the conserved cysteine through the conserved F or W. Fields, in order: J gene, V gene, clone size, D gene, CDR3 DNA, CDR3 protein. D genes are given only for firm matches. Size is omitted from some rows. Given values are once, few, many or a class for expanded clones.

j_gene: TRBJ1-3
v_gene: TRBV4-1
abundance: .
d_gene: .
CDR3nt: TGCGCCAGCAGCCAAGTTCGTGCACTCTCTGGAAACACCATATATTTT
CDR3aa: CASSQVRALSGNTIYF

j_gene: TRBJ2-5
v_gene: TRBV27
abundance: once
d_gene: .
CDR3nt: TGTGCCAGCAGTTTCGGCCAGGGTGGGGAGACCCAGTACTTC
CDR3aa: CASSFGQGGETQYF

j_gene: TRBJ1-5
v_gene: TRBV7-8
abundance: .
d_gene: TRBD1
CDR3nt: TGTGCCAGCAGCTTGGGGACAGGGGGCTGGCAGCCCCAGCATTTT
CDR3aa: CASSLGTGGWQPQHF

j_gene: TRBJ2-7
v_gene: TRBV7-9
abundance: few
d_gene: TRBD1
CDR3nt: TGTGCCAGCAGCTCCGCGGCAGGGGGAACCTACGAGCAGTACTTC
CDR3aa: CASSSAAGGTYEQYF

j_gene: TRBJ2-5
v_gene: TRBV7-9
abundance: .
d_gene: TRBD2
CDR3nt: TGTGCCAGCAGTCTAGGGACTAGCGGGGCAGGAGAAGAGACCCAGTACTTC
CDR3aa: CASSLGTSGAGEETQYF

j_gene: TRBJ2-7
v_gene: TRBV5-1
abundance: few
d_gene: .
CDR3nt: TGCGCCAGCAGCTCCCACGGGGGAGCGGGTTACGAGCAGTACTTC
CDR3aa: CASSSHGGAGYEQYF

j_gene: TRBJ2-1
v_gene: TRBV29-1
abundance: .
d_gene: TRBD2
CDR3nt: TGCAGCGTTCCGAGCGGGAGGGCTTATGAGCAGTTCTTC
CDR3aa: CSVPSGRAYEQFF

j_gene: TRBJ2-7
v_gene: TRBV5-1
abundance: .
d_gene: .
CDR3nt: TGCGCCAGCAGCTTGGCCCGGAGTACGGGAGTGTCTTCCTACGAGCAGTACTTC
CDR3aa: CASSLARSTGVSSYEQYF

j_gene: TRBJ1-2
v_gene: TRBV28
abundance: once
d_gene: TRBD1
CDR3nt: TGTGCCAGCAGTTCGGCAGGGGGCGGCTATGGCTACACCTTC
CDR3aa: CASSSAGGGYGYTF

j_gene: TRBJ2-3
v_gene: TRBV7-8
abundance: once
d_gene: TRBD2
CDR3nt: TGTGCCAGCAGCTTATACGGCGGGAGCGGTGATACGCAGTATTTT
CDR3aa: CASSLYGGSGDTQYF

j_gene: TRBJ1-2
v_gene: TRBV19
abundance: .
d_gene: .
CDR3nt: TGTGCCAGTAGTCCTTCGTATGGGGGGACGGTGGGCTACACCTTC
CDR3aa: CASSPSYGGTVGYTF

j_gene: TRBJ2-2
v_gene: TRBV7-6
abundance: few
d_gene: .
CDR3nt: TGTGCCAGCAGTTCCGGGACAACGAACACCGGGGAGCTGTTTTTT
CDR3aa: CASSSGTTNTGELFF

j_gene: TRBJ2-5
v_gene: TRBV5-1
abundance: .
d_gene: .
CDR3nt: TGCGCCAGCAGCCGCACTGACAAGCGGCAAGAGACCCAGTACTTC
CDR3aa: CASSRTDKRQETQYF

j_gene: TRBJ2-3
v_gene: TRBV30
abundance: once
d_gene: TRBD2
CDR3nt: TGTGCCTGGAGTGTCCGGGCGGGAGCGGGCACAGATACGCAGTATTTT
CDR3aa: CAWSVRAGAGTDTQYF

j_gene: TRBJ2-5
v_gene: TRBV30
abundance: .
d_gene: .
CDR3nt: TGTGCCTGGAAATATGTGGGGCAGGAGACCCAGTACTTC
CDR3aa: CAWKYVGQETQYF

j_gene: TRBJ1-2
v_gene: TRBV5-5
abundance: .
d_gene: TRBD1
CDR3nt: TGTGCCAGCAGCTTGTGGGGGGACAGGGATGGCTACACCTTC
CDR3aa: CASSLWGDRDGYTF

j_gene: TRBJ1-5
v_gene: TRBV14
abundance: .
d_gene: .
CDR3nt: TGTGCCAGCAGCGAACTTCGCAATCAGCCCCAGCATTTT
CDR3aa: CASSELRNQPQHF

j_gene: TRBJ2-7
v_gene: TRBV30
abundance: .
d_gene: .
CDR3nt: TGTGCCTGGAGTGTACTTAGGGAGTTCGCCTACGAGCAGTACTTC
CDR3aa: CAWSVLREFAYEQYF

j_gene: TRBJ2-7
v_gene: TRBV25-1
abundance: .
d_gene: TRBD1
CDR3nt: TGTGCCAGCAGTGAATGGGGGACAGGGGGCTACGAGCAGTACTTC
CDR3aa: CASSEWGTGGYEQYF

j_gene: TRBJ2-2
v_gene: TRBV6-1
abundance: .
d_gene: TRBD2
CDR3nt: TGTGCCAGCAGTGATGTAGCGGGAGGCGTCACCGGGGAGCTGTTTTTT
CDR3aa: CASSDVAGGVTGELFF

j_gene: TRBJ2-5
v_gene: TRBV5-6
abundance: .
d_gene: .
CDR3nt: TGTGCCAGCAGCCAAAGCCCACTACAGGGCACGTACGCAGAGACTCAGTACTTC
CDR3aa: CASSQSPLQGTYAETQYF

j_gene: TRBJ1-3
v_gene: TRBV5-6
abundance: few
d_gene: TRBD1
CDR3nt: TGTGCCAGCAGCGCTGGGACAGGCTCTTCCTCTGGAAACACCATATATTTT
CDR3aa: CASSAGTGSSSGNTIYF

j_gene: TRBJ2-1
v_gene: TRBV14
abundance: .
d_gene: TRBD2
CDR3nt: TGTGCCAGCAGCCGGGGGGGTGAGCAGTTCTTC
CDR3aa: CASSRGGEQFF

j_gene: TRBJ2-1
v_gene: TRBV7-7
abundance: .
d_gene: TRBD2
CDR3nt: TGTGCTAGCAGCTTAGCGCAAGCGGGACCCGGCAATGAGCAGTTCTTC
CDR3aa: CASSLAQAGPGNEQFF

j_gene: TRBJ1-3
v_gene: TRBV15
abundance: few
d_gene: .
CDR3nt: TGTGCCACCAGCAGAGAGTGGGGGGATGGAAACACCATATATTTT
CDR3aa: CATSREWGDGNTIYF

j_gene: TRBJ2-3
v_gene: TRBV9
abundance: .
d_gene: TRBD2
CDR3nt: TGTGCCAGCAGCGTAGACCGACTAGCGGGATGGACAGATACGCAGTATTTT
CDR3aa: CASSVDRLAGWTDTQYF

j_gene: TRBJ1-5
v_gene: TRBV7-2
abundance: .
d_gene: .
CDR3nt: TGTGCCAGCAGCACCGGCGTGGGGCCAAATCAGCCCCAGCATTTT
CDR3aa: CASSTGVGPNQPQHF

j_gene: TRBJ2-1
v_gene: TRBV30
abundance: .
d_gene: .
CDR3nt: TGTGCCTGGAGCGCCCCCCGCGATGAGCAGTTCTTC
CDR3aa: CAWSAPRDEQFF

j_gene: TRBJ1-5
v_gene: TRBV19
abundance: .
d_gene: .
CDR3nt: TGTGCCAGTAGTAGTCAGTCCAATCAGCCCCAGCATTTT
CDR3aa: CASSSQSNQPQHF

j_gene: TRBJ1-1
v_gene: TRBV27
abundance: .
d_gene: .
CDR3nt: TGTGCCAGCAGTTTAATGAGGCGGTCCACTGAAGCTTTCTTT
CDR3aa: CASSLMRRSTEAFF

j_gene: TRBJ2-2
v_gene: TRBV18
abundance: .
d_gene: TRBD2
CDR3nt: TGTGCCAGCTCACCCGACGGGGTAGCGGGAGGCCTTACCGGGGAGCTGTTTTTT
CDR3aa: CASSPDGVAGGLTGELFF

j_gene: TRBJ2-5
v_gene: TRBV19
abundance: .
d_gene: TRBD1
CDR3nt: TGTGCCAGTAGTATCTTTGGGGACAGTCAGGAGACCCAGTACTTC
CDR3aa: CASSIFGDSQETQYF

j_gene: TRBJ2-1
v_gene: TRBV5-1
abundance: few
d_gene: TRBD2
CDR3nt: TGCGCCAGCAGCTTGGCAGCCGGGACTATTAATGAGCAGTTCTTC
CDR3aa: CASSLAAGTINEQFF

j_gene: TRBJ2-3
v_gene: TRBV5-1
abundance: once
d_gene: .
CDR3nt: TGCGCCAGCAGCTTGGGTTCTACTCCGTTGACAGATACGCAGTATTTT
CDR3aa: CASSLGSTPLTDTQYF

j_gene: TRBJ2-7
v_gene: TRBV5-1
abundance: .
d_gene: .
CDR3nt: TGCGCCAGCAGCCGGGGGACAGCCGACGACGGTGAGCAGTACTTC
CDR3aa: CASSRGTADDGEQYF

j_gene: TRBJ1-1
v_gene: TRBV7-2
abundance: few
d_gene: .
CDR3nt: TGTGCCAGCAGCGTAGGGGAGAGCACTGAAGCTTTCTTT
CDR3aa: CASSVGESTEAFF

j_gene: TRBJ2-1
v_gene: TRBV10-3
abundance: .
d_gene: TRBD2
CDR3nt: TGTGCCATCATGGGACTAGTTGACGGGGAGCAGTTCTTC
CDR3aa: CAIMGLVDGEQFF

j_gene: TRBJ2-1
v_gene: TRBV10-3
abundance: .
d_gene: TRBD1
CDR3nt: TGTGCCATCAGTGAGTCAGGGACAGGGGGCAATGAGCAGTTCTTC
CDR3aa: CAISESGTGGNEQFF

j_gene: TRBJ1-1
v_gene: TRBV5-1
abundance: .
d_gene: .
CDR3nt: TGCGCCAGCGAGAGCTCGGGGAGCACTGAAGCTTTCTTT
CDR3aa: CASESSGSTEAFF

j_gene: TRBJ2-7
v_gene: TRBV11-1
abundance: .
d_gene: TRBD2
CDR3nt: TGTGCCAGCAGCTTAGGCCTAGCGGATAATGCCTACGAGCAGTACTTC
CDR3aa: CASSLGLADNAYEQYF

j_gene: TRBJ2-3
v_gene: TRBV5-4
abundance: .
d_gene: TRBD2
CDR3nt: TGTGCCAGCAGCTTGGGCGGGAGAGTGGAAGATACGCAGTATTTT
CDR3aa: CASSLGGRVEDTQYF

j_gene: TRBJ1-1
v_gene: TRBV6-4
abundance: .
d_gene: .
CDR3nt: TGTGCCAGCAGGACGGACTCGTGGGGCACTGAAGCTTTCTTT
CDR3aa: CASRTDSWGTEAFF

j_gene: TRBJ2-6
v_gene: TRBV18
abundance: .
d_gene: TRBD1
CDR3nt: TGTGCCAGCTCGCACAGACAGGGCAGTTCTGGGGCCAACGTCCTGACTTTC
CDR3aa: CASSHRQGSSGANVLTF

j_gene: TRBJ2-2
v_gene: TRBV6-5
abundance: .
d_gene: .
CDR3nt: TGTGCCAGCAGTGCTCTTGGGAGAACCGGGGAGCTGTTTTTT
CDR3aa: CASSALGRTGELFF

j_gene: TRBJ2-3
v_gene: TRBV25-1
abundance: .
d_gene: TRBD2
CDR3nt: TGTGCCAGCAGTGATGGAACTTACGGGAGGGCGGCTCAGTATTTT
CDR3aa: CASSDGTYGRAAQYF

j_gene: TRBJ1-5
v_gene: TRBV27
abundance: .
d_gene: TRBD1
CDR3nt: TGTGCCAGCAGTTTACAGGGGGCTAATCAGCCCCAGCATTTT
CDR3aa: CASSLQGANQPQHF